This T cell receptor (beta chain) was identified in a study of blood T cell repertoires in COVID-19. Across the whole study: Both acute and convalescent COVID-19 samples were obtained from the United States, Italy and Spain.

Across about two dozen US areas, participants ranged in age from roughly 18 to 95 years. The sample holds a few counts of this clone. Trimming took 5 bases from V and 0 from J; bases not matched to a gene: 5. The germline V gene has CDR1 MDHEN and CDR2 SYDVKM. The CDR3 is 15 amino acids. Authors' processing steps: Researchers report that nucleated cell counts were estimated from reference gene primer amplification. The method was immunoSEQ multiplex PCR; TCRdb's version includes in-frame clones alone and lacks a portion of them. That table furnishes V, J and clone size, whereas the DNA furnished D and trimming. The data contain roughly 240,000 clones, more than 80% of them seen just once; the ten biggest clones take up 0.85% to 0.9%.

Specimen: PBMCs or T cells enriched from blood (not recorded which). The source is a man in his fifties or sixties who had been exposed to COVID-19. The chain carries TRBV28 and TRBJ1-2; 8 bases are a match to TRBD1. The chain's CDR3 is CASSTGGSANYGYTF. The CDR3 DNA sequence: TGTGCCAGCAGTACAGGGGGATCAGCTAACTATGGCTACACCTTC.